These 2 T cell receptor beta chains share one sample of origin, sequenced in a study of T cell responses to AZD1222 COVID-19 vaccine. Generated by immunoSEQ multiplex PCR, the TCRdb table keeps only in-frame clones and is missing some. The sample yields 100,000 to 120,000 clones, 94% seen once. The sample consisted of peripheral blood, taken 28 days after the second AZD1222 dose. These receptors were taken from an adult who received the AZD1222 COVID-19 vaccine.

The rearrangement links TRBV10-2 to TRBJ1-1; no clear D gene. This CDR3 contains 12 residues. V was pared by 7 bases and J by 4 bases, with 10 bases between. Germline V gene sequence: CDR1 WSHSY, CDR2 SAAADI. CDR3 residues: CASKDGGTEAFF. The CDR3 nucleotides are TGCGCCAGCAAAGATGGAGGCACTGAAGCTTTCTTT.

The V gene is TRBV2, the J gene TRBJ1-3, with D uncertain. This CDR3 is built from 13 residues. Trimming left V 8 bases short and J 0 bases short, with 8 bases between. The germline V gene has CDR1 SNHLY and CDR2 FYNNEI. The chain's CDR3 is CASDRTSGNTIYF. DNA for the CDR3: TGTGCCAGCGACCGAACCTCTGGAAACACCATATATTTT.